Listed below are T cell receptor beta chains from one sample, sequenced in a study of T cells in Graves' hyperthyroidism and ophthalmopathy. TCRdb re-called the multiplex PCR reads with MiXCR, one entry per CDR3 protein. The sample consists of 660,000 or so distinct CDR3 sequences, around 20% of them appearing once. Sequenced: blood. All receptors derive from a man aged 30-40 years with Graves' ophthalmopathy. Each CDR3 is given with its conserved first and last residue. Fields, in order: D gene, V gene, J gene, clone size, CDR3 DNA, CDR3 protein. D genes are given only for firm matches. Part of the rows lack a size; the others show once, few, many or a class for expanded clones.

D: TRBD2; V: TRBV19; J: TRBJ2-7; size: .; DNA: TGTGCCAGTAGTCTGGCGGGAGACTTGAACGAGCAGTACTTC; CDR3: CASSLAGDLNEQYF
D: TRBD1; V: TRBV5-1; J: TRBJ2-4; size: few; DNA: TGCGCCAGCAGTTCAACCCCGGGACAGGGTTCCAAAAACATTCAGTACTTC; CDR3: CASSSTPGQGSKNIQYF
D: .; V: TRBV3-1; J: TRBJ2-5; size: .; DNA: TGTGCCAGCAGCCAAGGGGTTTGGGGGCAACGAGAGACCCAGTACTTC; CDR3: CASSQGVWGQRETQYF
D: TRBD2; V: TRBV12-3/TRBV12-4; J: TRBJ2-3; size: few; DNA: TGTGCCAGCAGTTACGGGACTAGCGGACTCTCTAGCACAGATACGCAGTATTTT; CDR3: CASSYGTSGLSSTDTQYF
D: .; V: TRBV6-1; J: TRBJ1-5; size: .; DNA: TGTGCCAGCGGGGCCGGACGAGTGGCCCAGCATTTT; CDR3: CASGAGRVAQHF
D: .; V: TRBV6-2/TRBV6-3; J: TRBJ1-2; size: .; DNA: TGTGCCAGCAGTTACCGCGCGACAGACGGCTACACCTTC; CDR3: CASSYRATDGYTF
D: .; V: TRBV11-1; J: TRBJ2-7; size: few; DNA: TGTGCCAGCAGTATTAAAGGGCTCTACGAGCAGTACTTC; CDR3: CASSIKGLYEQYF
D: .; V: TRBV3-1; J: TRBJ1-1; size: few; DNA: TGTGCCAGCGGCGGGGCTCAGGCGGCTGAAGCTTTCTTT; CDR3: CASGGAQAAEAFF
D: .; V: TRBV19; J: TRBJ1-1; size: .; DNA: TGTGCCAGTAGTGTCGGGAGGGGCACTGAAGCTTTCTTT; CDR3: CASSVGRGTEAFF
D: .; V: TRBV10-3; J: TRBJ2-7; size: .; DNA: TGTGCCATCAGCGGAGGGGGAACGTCCTACGAGCAGTACTTC; CDR3: CAISGGGTSYEQYF
D: TRBD1; V: TRBV20-1; J: TRBJ1-5; size: few; DNA: TGCAGTGCTATCGGACAGGGAAATCAGCCCCAGCATTTT; CDR3: CSAIGQGNQPQHF
D: .; V: TRBV20-1; J: TRBJ2-3; size: .; DNA: TGCAGTGTCTTCCGGGACCCCACAGATACGCAGTATTTT; CDR3: CSVFRDPTDTQYF
D: .; V: TRBV10-3; J: TRBJ2-1; size: .; DNA: TGTGCCATCAGTGAGTCGACGGCGACCTACAATGAGCAGTTCTTC; CDR3: CAISESTATYNEQFF
D: .; V: TRBV3-1; J: TRBJ2-3; size: few; DNA: TGTGCCAGCAGCCAAGACCCCCTTAGCACAGATACGCAGTATTTT; CDR3: CASSQDPLSTDTQYF
D: .; V: TRBV20-1; J: TRBJ1-1; size: many; DNA: TGCAGTGCTTCTAGACAGCCGAACACTGAAGCTTTCTTT; CDR3: CSASRQPNTEAFF
D: .; V: TRBV7-9; J: TRBJ2-3; size: many; DNA: TGTGCCAGCAGCTTAATGGGGACCGAAGATACGCAGTATTTT; CDR3: CASSLMGTEDTQYF
D: .; V: TRBV5-1; J: TRBJ1-2; size: few; DNA: TGCGCCAGCAGCGTGGGGACATGGGGCTACACCTTC; CDR3: CASSVGTWGYTF
D: .; V: TRBV6-1; J: TRBJ2-2; size: few; DNA: TGTGCCAGCAGTGTGGAAGTTGGCAGGGTCCCCGGGGAGCTGTTTTTT; CDR3: CASSVEVGRVPGELFF
D: TRBD1; V: TRBV6-2/TRBV6-3; J: TRBJ2-5; size: .; DNA: TGTGCCAGCAGTTGCTCCGGGACAGGGTGGACGGGGGCCTCAGAGACCCAGTACTTC; CDR3: CASSCSGTGWTGASETQYF
D: .; V: TRBV2; J: TRBJ1-2; size: many; DNA: TGTGCCAGCAGTGTCTCAATCAAGGGCTACACCTTC; CDR3: CASSVSIKGYTF
D: .; V: TRBV7-3; J: TRBJ2-1; size: .; DNA: TGTGCCAGCAGCTTAAGGAAGGCGCCCCCAGGGATTGATGAGCAGTTCTTC; CDR3: CASSLRKAPPGIDEQFF
D: .; V: TRBV5-1; J: TRBJ2-1; size: many; DNA: TGCGCCAGCAGCCCGTGGACGGAGAGCTCCTACAATGAGCAGTTCTTC; CDR3: CASSPWTESSYNEQFF
D: .; V: TRBV11-2; J: TRBJ2-7; size: many; DNA: TGTGCCAGCAGCTTAGAAACGAGCTCCTACGAGCAGTACTTC; CDR3: CASSLETSSYEQYF
D: .; V: TRBV28; J: TRBJ2-3; size: many; DNA: TGTGCCAGCAGCTTGCCGGGGTTCACAGATACGCAGTATTTT; CDR3: CASSLPGFTDTQYF
D: TRBD2; V: TRBV30; J: TRBJ2-1; size: few; DNA: TGTGCCTTAGCGGGGGGGGGTCTGGGTGAGCAGTTCTTC; CDR3: CALAGGGLGEQFF
D: TRBD2; V: TRBV6-1; J: TRBJ2-7; size: .; DNA: TGTGCCAGCAGTCCAGGACTAGCGGGATCGGTCCGGGAGCAGTACTTC; CDR3: CASSPGLAGSVREQYF
D: TRBD1; V: TRBV11-2; J: TRBJ2-7; size: many; DNA: TGTGCCAGCAGCTTAGCATTCAGGGGGCGATCCTCCTACGAGCAGTACTTC; CDR3: CASSLAFRGRSSYEQYF
D: .; V: TRBV5-6; J: TRBJ2-1; size: many; DNA: TGTGCCAGCAGCTTAGAACGGGCCAAAACATACAATGAGCAGTTCTTC; CDR3: CASSLERAKTYNEQFF
D: TRBD2; V: TRBV6-1; J: TRBJ2-4; size: .; DNA: TGTGCCAGCAAACCCGGGACTAGCGGGGGGAAAGCCAAAAACATTCAGTACTTC; CDR3: CASKPGTSGGKAKNIQYF
D: .; V: TRBV27; J: TRBJ1-3; size: .; DNA: TGTGCCAGCAGTCCCCGGGCCCACTCTGGAAACACCATATATTTT; CDR3: CASSPRAHSGNTIYF
D: TRBD2; V: TRBV11-1; J: TRBJ2-7; size: few; DNA: TGTGCCAGCAGCCGGACTAGGACCCTCCACGAGCAGTACTTC; CDR3: CASSRTRTLHEQYF
D: .; V: TRBV28; J: TRBJ1-3; size: few; DNA: TGTGCCAGCAGTTTATCACCCAACGCTGGAAACACCATATATTTT; CDR3: CASSLSPNAGNTIYF
D: .; V: TRBV29-1; J: TRBJ2-1; size: few; DNA: TGCAGCGGGGTAGTTTACAATGAGCAGTTCTTC; CDR3: CSGVVYNEQFF
D: .; V: TRBV28; J: TRBJ2-5; size: few; DNA: TGTGCCAGCAGTCCCCAAGAGTCGAAACGAGAGACCCAGTACTTC; CDR3: CASSPQESKRETQYF
D: .; V: TRBV7-7; J: TRBJ1-5; size: .; DNA: TGTGCTAGCAGCTTCAGCGTCGATCAGCCCCAGCATTTT; CDR3: CASSFSVDQPQHF
D: .; V: TRBV11-2; J: TRBJ2-7; size: few; DNA: TGTGCCAGCAGCCTGTACTCCTCCTACGAGCAGTACTTC; CDR3: CASSLYSSYEQYF
D: .; V: TRBV5-1; J: TRBJ2-1; size: few; DNA: TGCGCCAGCAGCTTGTGTCCCTGGGCTGAGCAGTTCTTC; CDR3: CASSLCPWAEQFF
D: .; V: TRBV6-1; J: TRBJ1-2; size: .; DNA: TGTGCCAGCAGCCTCGCTTCGGGGGGCTACACCTTC; CDR3: CASSLASGGYTF
D: TRBD2; V: TRBV6-2/TRBV6-3; J: TRBJ2-1; size: many; DNA: TGTGCCAGCAGTTACTCGCCGACTAGCGGGCTATACAATGAGCAGTTCTTC; CDR3: CASSYSPTSGLYNEQFF